Below are 3 T cell receptor beta chains sequenced from a single sample in a study of blood T cell repertoires in COVID-19. Libraries were prepared by immunoSEQ multiplex PCR; TCRdb keeps only in-frame clonotypes and omits some of them. The sample has almost 250,000 clones; roughly 90% are singletons. Sequencing input: PBMCs or T cells enriched from blood (not recorded which). These receptor sequences come from a woman aged 25-40 years who had recovered from COVID-19.

The rearrangement uses TRBV28 and TRBJ2-2; 9 nucleotides align to TRBD1. CDR3 size: 14 residues. Germline CDR1 MDHEN, CDR2 SYDVKM. Trimming removed 3 bases from V and 7 bases from J; junction bases left unmatched: 3. The CDR3 nucleotides read TGTGCCAGCAGTTTTGACAGGGGGGACGGGGAGCTGTTTTTT. Amino acid sequence: CASSFDRGDGELFF.

The chain uses TRBV15 and TRBJ1-1; D not resolved. Germline values: CDR1 LNHNV, CDR2 YYDKDF (reference sequence). Between the trimmed V and J ends, which lost 1 base and 4 bases, there was a span of 13 bases. The CDR3 is 15 amino acids. CDR3 protein: CATSRGNDAGTEAFF. The CDR3 coding sequence is TGTGCCACCAGCAGAGGGAATGACGCAGGCACTGAAGCTTTCTTT. Full variable domain (rest looked up from reference TRBV15 and TRBJ1-1): DAMVIQNPRYQVTQFGKPVTLSCSQTLNHNVMYWYQQKSSQAPKLLFHYYDKDFNNEADTPDNFQSRRPNTSFCFLDIRSPGLGDTAMYLCATSRGNDAGTEAFFGQGTRLTVV.

The chain carries TRBV6-2 or TRBV6-3 and TRBJ1-6; D gene uncertain. The V gene's germline CDR1 is MNHEY and CDR2 SVGEGT. The ends were cut back, 6 bases at V and 8 bases at J, with 8 bases in the middle. The CDR3 runs to 12 residues. The CDR3 loop reads CASSGGDSPLHF. CDR3 sequence (DNA): TGTGCCAGCAGCGGAGGTGATTCACCCCTCCACTTT.